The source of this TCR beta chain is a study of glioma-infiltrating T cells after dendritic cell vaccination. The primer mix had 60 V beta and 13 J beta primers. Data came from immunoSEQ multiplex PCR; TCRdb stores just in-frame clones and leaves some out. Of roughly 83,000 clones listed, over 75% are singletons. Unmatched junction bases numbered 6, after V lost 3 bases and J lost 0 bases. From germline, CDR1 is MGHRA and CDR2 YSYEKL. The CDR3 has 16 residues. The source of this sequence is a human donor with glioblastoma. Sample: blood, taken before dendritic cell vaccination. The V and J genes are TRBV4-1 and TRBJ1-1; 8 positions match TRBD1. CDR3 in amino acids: CASSHRTGPMNTEAFF. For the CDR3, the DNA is TGCGCCAGCAGCCACCGGACAGGGCCCATGAACACTGAAGCTTTCTTT.